This T cell receptor (beta chain) was recorded in a study of T cell responses to AZD1222 COVID-19 vaccine. The study's findings and limits: Among vaccine-associated CD4 TCRs, coverage spanned spike, with dominance at 160-218 and 743-854.

Concerning this clone: Its matching antigen is unknown. One junction end disagrees with the germline gene, perhaps due to a read error.

TCRdb's table, derived via immunoSEQ multiplex PCR, lists solely in-frame clones and lacks some. The data hold roughly 120,000 clones, with about 85% observed a single time. This CDR3 spans 12 amino acids. Germline V gives CDR1 GTSNPN, CDR2 SVGIG (reference sequence). This sample comprised peripheral blood, obtained 28 days after the second AZD1222 dose. This receptor was identified in an adult who received the AZD1222 COVID-19 vaccine. The V call is TRBV30, the J call TRBJ1-4; TRBD1 is a possible D gene (6 bases). The CDR3 coding sequence is TGTGCCTGGAGTGTACAGTCCGGGACATATGTTTTT. Protein product: CAWSVQSGTYVF.